The subject of this entry is one TCR beta chain. Germline CDR1 is KGHDR and CDR2 is SFDVKD. Trimming took off 4 bases at V and 2 bases at J, with 7 bases between the two ends. The CDR3 contains 13 residues. The data derive from a study of blood T cell repertoires in COVID-19. Some clones are missing from TCRdb's copy, which holds only in-frame ones; the method was immunoSEQ multiplex PCR. The sample has some 95,000 clones; roughly nine tenths are singletons. The genes are TRBV24-1 and TRBJ1-2; a weak D match, TRBD1 (6 bases). Input material: peripheral blood. The TCR was taken from a human donor with active COVID-19. The donor label of this sample is uncertain. CDR3 nucleotides: TGTGCCACCAGTGAAGGACAGAACTATGGCTACACCTTC. As protein: CATSEGQNYGYTF.